This passage covers 10 T cell receptor beta chains from one sample sequenced in a study of identical twins. TCRdb reprocessed the 5' RACE reads via MiXCR and lists one record per CDR3 protein. Of some 630,000 distinct CDR3 sequences detected, 7.1% appear once; the ten largest clones hold less than 2%. The sample also formed part of further work on yellow fever vaccine responses in identical twins.

Sequencing was done on a sample of PBMCs. The source is a woman aged 18-29 years in good health.

This clonotype has just a few counts. The chain uses TRBV15 and TRBJ2-1, with 9 bases matching TRBD2. Germline assignment: CDR1 LNHNV and CDR2 YYDKDF (reference sequence). V gave up 5 bases and J gave up 2 bases; unmatched junction bases: 7. The CDR3 length is 16 residues. Here the CDR3 reads CATSSSGGRTYNEQFF. The DNA of the CDR3 is TGTGCCACCAGCTCCAGCGGGGGGCGGACCTACAATGAGCAGTTCTTC.

This clonotype was counted a few times. The V and J genes are TRBV3-1 and TRBJ2-1, with 12 nucleotides matching TRBD2. J was trimmed by 7 bases and V by 4 bases; bases with no gene match: 17. The CDR3 covers 19 residues. Germline V lookup: CDR1 LGHDT, CDR2 YNNKEL (reference sequence). The CDR3 region is CASSPKMANLAGGRNEQFF. In DNA, the CDR3 is TGTGCCAGCAGCCCAAAGATGGCAAACCTAGCGGGAGGGAGGAATGAGCAGTTCTTC.

This clonotype came up many times. The chain recombines TRBV20-1 with TRBJ2-2; D gene ambiguous. The CDR3 is 14 residues long. V lost 0 bases and J lost 7, with 12 bases in between. CDR1 is DFQATT and CDR2 is SNEGSKA in the germline V gene (reference sequence). The CDR3 spells CSARDPVLGGELFF. The CDR3 region has the DNA TGCAGTGCTAGAGATCCTGTACTCGGCGGGGAGCTGTTTTTT.

The chain couples TRBV2 to TRBJ2-1, with TRBD2 matching 7 bases. The CDR3 runs 15 residues. Germline V gives CDR1 SNHLY, CDR2 FYNNEI. Losses at the gene ends were 6 bases for V and 1 base for J; bases not matched to a gene: 6. This chain's CDR3 is CASRGGRGSYNEQFF. As DNA, the CDR3 is TGTGCCAGCAGGGGGGGGAGAGGTTCCTACAATGAGCAGTTCTTC.

V is TRBV4-1 and J is TRBJ2-3; no definite D call. Trimming cost V 1 base and J 2 bases, with 19 bases left between them. The CDR3 contains 18 residues. Germline CDR1 is MGHRA and CDR2 is YSYEKL. In nucleotides, the CDR3 is TGCGCCAGCAGCCAAGGGAGTCTCCTCTCTTCAAACACAGATACGCAGTATTTT. Protein: CASSQGSLLSSNTDTQYF.

This chain's CDR3 is CRVDGAGELFF. For the CDR3, the DNA is TGCAGGGTAGATGGGGCCGGGGAGCTGTTTTTT. V is TRBV20-1 and J is TRBJ2-2; D uncertain. CDR3 length: 11 amino acids. The germline gives CDR1 DFQATT, CDR2 SNEGSKA (reference sequence).

This clonotype was counted only a few times. The chain combines TRBV3-1 with TRBJ1-6; TRBD1 agrees at 7 bases. With V trimmed by 8 bases and J by 7 bases, 5 bases remained unmatched. Looked up from germline, CDR1 is LGHDT and CDR2 is YNNKEL (reference sequence). This CDR3 is 13 amino acids long. CDR3 loop: CASSHRGNSPLHF. The CDR3 bases are TGTGCCAGCTCACACAGGGGAAATTCACCCCTCCACTTT.

This clonotype was observed a few times. The chain is built from TRBV2 and TRBJ2-6; D remains ambiguous. The CDR3 has 16 residues. CDR1 is SNHLY, CDR2 FYNNEI, per germline. Trimming stripped 6 bases from V and 1 base from J, with 13 bases between. The chain's CDR3 is CASRTDLISGANVLTF. The CDR3 bases are TGTGCCAGCAGAACCGACCTTATATCTGGGGCCAACGTCCTGACTTTC.

This clonotype has only a few counts. The chain carries TRBV5-1 and TRBJ2-1; 8 bases line up with TRBD2. The CDR3 loop spans 17 amino acids. After removal of 0 bases from V and 7 bases from J, the junction contained 12 bases not matched to a gene. Germline CDR1 reads SGHRS; CDR2 reads YFSETQ. As DNA, the CDR3 is TGCGCCAGCAGCTTGGTTCTATCGGGAGGGCCGTTTAATGAGCAGTTCTTC. The encoded protein is CASSLVLSGGPFNEQFF.

The gene calls are TRBV5-1 and TRBJ2-7; TRBD2 matches at 9 bases. The length of the CDR3 is 17 residues. Losses at the gene ends were 0 bases for V and 5 bases for J; bases not matched to a gene: 12. CDR1 and CDR2 from the germline V gene are SGHRS and YFSETQ. Here the CDR3 reads CASSLAGLAGSPDEQYF. As DNA, the CDR3 is TGCGCCAGCAGCTTGGCGGGGCTAGCGGGGTCCCCCGACGAGCAGTACTTC.